The source of this T cell receptor (beta chain) is a study of cytomegalovirus exposure and HLA in healthy donors. The PCR contained 60 Vbeta and 13 Jbeta primers. The assay was immunoSEQ multiplex PCR, and TCRdb's table has in-frame clones only and misses some. The table has about 100,000 clones, roughly 71% seen once; the top ten hold over 9.5%. V was trimmed by 6 bases and J by 0 bases, leaving 12 bases between them. This CDR3 is 15 amino acids long. CDR1 and CDR2 from the germline V gene are SGHTA and FQGNSA. The specimen sequenced was PBMCs. The origin of this receptor is a man aged 45 to 65 in good health and CMV-seronegative. The chain joins TRBV7-2 to TRBJ2-1; D perhaps matches TRBD2 (5 bases). Written as DNA, the CDR3 is TGTGCCAGCAGTCCGTCCCGGGGCTCCTACAATGAGCAGTTCTTC. This sequence encodes CASSPSRGSYNEQFF.